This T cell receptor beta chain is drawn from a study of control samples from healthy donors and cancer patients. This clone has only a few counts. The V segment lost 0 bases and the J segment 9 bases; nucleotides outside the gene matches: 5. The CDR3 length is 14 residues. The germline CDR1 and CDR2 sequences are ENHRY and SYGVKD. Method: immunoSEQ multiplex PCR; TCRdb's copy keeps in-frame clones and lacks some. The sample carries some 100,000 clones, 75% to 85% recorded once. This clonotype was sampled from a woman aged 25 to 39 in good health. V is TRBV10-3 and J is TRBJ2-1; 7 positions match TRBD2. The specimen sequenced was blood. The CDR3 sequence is CAISESNGEGEQFF. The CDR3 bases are TGTGCCATCAGTGAGTCGAACGGGGAGGGTGAGCAGTTCTTC.